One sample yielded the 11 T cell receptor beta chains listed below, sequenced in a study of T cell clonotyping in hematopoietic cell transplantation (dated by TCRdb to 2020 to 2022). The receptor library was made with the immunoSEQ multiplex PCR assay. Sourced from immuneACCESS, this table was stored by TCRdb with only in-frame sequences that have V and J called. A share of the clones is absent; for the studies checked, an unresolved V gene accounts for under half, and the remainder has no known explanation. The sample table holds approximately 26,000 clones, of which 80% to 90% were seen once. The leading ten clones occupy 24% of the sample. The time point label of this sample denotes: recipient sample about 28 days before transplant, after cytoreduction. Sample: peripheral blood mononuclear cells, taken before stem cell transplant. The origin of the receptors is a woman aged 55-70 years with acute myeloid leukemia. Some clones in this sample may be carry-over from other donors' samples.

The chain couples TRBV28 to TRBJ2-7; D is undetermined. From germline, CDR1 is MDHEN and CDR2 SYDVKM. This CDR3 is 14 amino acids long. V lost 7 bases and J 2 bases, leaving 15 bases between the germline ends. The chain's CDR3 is CASTFRSETYEQYF. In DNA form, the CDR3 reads TGTGCCAGCACGTTCCGGTCGGAAACCTACGAGCAGTACTTC.

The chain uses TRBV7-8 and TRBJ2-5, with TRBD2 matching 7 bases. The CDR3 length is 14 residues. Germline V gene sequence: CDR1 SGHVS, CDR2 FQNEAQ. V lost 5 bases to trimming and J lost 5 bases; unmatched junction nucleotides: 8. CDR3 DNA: TGTGCCAGCAGCCCCCCCGGACTAGTTGAGACCCAGTACTTC. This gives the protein CASSPPGLVETQYF.

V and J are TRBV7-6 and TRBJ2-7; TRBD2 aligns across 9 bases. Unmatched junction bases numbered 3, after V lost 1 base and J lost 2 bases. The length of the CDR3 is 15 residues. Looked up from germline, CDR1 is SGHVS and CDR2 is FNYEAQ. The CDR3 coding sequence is TGTGCCAGCAGCTTAGTTGCGGGAGGGGCCTACGAGCAGTACTTC. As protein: CASSLVAGGAYEQYF.

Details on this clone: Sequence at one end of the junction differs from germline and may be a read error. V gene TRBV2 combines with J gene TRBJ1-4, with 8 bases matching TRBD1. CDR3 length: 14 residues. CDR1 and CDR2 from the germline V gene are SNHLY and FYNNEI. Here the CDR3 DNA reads TGTGCCAGCAGTGAGGAACAGGGGGAGGTCGCAGCCGTATTT. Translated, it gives CASSEEQGEVAAVF.

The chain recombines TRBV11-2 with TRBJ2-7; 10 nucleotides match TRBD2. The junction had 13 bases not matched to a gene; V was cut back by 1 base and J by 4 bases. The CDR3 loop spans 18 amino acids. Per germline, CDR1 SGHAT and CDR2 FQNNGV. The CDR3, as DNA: TGTGCCAGCAGCTTAGTAAGACCTAGCGGGAGATCCGGTTACGAGCAGTACTTC. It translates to CASSLVRPSGRSGYEQYF.

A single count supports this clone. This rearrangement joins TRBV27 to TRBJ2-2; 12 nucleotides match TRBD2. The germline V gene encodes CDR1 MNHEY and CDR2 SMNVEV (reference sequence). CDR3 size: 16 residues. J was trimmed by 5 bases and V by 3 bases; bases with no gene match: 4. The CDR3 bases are TGTGCCAGCAGTTTGGGACTAGCGGGTTTGACCGGGGAGCTGTTTTTT. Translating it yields CASSLGLAGLTGELFF.

CDR3 bases: TGTGCCAGCAGCTTACCCCACGAGCAGTACTTC. It translates to CASSLPHEQYF. The chain links TRBV11-2 to TRBJ2-7; D gene ambiguous. This CDR3 has 11 residues. V lost 2 bases and J lost 5, with 4 bases in between. Germline values: CDR1 SGHAT, CDR2 FQNNGV.

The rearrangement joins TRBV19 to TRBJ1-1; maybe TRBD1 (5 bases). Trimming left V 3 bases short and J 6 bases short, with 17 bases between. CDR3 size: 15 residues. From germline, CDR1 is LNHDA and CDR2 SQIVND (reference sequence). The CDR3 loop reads CASSIPTRVRAEAFF. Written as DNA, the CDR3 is TGTGCCAGTAGTATTCCGACCAGGGTTAGGGCTGAAGCTTTCTTT.

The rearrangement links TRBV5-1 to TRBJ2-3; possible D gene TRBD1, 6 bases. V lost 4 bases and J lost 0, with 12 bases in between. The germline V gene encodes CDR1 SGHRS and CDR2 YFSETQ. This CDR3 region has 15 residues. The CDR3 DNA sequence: TGCGCCAGCAGCGAAACAGGGTATAGCACAGATACGCAGTATTTT. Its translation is CASSETGYSTDTQYF.

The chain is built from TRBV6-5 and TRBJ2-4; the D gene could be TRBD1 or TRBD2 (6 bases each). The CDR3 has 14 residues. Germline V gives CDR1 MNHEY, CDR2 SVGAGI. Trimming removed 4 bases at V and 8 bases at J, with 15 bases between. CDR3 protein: CASSSGGAGYIQYF. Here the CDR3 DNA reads TGTGCCAGCAGTTCCGGGGGCGCGGGTTACATTCAGTACTTC.

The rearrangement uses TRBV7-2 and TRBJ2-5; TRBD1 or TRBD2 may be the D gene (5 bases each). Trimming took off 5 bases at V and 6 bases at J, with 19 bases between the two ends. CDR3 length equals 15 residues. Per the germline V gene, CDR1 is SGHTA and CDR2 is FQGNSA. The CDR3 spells CASSPNLGTQQTQYF. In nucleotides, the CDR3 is TGTGCCAGCAGCCCTAACCTCGGGACCCAGCAGACCCAGTACTTC.